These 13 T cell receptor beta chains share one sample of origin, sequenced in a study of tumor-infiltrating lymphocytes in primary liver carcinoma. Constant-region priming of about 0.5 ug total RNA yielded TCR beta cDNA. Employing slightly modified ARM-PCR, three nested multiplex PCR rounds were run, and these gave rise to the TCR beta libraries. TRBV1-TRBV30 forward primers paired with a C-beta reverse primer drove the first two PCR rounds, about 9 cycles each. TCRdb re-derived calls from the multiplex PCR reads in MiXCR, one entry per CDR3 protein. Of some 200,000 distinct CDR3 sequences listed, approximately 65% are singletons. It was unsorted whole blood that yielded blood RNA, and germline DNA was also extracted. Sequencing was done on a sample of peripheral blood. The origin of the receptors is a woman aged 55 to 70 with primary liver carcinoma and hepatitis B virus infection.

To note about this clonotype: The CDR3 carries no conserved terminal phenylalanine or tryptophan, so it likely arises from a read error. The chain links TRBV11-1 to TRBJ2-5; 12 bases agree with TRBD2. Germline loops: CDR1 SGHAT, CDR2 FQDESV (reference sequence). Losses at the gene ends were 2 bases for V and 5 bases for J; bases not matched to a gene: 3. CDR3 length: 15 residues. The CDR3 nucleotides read TGTGCCAGCAGCTTACTAGCGGGAGGGTTGGAGACCCAGTACTTA. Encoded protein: CASSLLAGGLETQYL.

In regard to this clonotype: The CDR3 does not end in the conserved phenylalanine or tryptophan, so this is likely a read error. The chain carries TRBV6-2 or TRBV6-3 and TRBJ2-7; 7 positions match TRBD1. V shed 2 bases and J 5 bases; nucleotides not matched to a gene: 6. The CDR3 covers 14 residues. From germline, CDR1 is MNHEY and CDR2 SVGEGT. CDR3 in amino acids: CASSYRGQGDEQYL. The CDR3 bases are TGTGCCAGCAGTTACAGGGGGCAGGGCGACGAGCAGTACCTC.

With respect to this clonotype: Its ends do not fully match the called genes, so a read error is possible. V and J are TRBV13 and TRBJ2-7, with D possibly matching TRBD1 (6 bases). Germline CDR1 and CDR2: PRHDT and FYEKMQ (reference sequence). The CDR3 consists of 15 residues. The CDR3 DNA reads TGTGTCAGCAGCTTAGGCACAGGGACCACCTACGAGCAGTACTTC. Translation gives CVSSLGTGTTYEQYF.

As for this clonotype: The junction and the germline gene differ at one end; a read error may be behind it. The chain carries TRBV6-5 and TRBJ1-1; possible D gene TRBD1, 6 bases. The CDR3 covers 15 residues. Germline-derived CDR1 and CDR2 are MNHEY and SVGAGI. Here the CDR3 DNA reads TGTGCCATCAGTTATTCCGGGACATTGAACACTGAAGCTTTCTTT. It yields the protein CAISYSGTLNTEAFF.

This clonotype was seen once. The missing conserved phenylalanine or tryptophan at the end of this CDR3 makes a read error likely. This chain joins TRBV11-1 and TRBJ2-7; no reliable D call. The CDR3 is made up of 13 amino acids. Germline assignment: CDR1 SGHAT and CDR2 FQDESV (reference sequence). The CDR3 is CASNLPDNYEQYL. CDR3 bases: TGTGCCAGCAACTTACCGGATAACTACGAGCAGTACTTA.

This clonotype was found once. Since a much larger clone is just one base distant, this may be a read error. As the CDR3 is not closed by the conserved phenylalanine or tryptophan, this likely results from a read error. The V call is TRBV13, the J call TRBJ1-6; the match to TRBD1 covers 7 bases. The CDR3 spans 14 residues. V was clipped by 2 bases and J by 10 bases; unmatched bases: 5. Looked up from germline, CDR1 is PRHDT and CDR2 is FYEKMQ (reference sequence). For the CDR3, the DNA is TGTGCCAGCAGCTTAAGGGGGCGCGGATCACCCCTCCACTAT. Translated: CASSLRGRGSPLHY.

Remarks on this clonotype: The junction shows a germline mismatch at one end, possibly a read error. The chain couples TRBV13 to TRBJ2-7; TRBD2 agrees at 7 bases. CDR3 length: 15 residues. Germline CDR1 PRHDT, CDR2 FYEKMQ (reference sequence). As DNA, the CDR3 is TGTGCCAGCAGCTTATATGCTAGCGGACCCCACGAGCGGTACTTC. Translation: CASSLYASGPHERYF.

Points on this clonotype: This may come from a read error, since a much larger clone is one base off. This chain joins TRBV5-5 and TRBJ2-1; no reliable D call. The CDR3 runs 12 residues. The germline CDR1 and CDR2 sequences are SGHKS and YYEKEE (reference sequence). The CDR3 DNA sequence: TGTGCCAGCGGCTTGTTCCTGGATGAGCAGTTCTTC. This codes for CASGLFLDEQFF.

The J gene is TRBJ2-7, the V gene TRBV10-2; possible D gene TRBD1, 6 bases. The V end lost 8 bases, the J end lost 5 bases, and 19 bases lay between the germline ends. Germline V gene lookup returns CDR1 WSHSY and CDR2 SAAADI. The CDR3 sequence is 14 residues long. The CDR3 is CASEEAGARDEQYF. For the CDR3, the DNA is TGCGCCAGCGAAGAGGCAGGGGCGAGGGACGAGCAGTACTTC.

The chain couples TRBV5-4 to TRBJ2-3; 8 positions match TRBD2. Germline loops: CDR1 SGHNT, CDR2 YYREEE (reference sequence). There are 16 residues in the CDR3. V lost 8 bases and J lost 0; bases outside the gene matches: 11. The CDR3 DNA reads TGTGCCAGTAGCACCCCTAGGACTAGCAGCACAGATACGCAGTATTTT. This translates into CASSTPRTSSTDTQYF.

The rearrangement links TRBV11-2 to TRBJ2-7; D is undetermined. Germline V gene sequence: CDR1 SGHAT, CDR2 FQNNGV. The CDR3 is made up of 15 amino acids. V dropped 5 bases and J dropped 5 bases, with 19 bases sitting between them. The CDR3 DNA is TGTGCCAGCAGCGGGCGGACCCCAGGTGCGGACGAGCAGTACTTC. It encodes CASSGRTPGADEQYF.

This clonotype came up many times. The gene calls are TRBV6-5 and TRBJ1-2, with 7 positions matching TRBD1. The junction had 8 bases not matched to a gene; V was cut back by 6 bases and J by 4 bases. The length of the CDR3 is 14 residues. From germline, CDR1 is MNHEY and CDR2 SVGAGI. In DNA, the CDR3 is TGTGCCAGCAGCCCAGACAGGGCGAGCTATGGCTACACCTTC. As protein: CASSPDRASYGYTF.

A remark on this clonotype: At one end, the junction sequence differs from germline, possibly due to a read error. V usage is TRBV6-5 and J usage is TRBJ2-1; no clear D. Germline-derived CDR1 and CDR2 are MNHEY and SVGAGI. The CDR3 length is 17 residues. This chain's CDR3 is CANTPSPRYSSYDEQFF. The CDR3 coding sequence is TGTGCCAACACTCCTTCCCCCCGGTACTCCTCCTACGATGAGCAGTTCTTC.